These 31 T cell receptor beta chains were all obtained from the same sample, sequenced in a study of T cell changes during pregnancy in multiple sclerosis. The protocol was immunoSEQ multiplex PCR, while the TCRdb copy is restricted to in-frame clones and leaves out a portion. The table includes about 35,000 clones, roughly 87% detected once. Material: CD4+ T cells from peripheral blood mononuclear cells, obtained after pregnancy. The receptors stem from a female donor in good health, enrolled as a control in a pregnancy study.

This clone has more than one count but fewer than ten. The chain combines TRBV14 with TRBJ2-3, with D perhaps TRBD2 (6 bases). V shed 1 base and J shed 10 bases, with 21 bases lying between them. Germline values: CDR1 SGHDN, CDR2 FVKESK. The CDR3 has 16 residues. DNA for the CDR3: TGTGCCAGCAGCCAAGTATCGACGGGTTGGGAGGAATCGCAGTATTTT. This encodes CASSQVSTGWEESQYF.

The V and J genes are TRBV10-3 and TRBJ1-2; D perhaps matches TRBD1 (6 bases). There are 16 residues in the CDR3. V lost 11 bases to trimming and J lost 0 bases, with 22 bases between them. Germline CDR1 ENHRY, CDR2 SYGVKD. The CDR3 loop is CAASGAQGRPNYGYTF. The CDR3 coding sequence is TGTGCCGCCTCAGGTGCACAGGGTCGTCCTAACTATGGCTACACCTTC.

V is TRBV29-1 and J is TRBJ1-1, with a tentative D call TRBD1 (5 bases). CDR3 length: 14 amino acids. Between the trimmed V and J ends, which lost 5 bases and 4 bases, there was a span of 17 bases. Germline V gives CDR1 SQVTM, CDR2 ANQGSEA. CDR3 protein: CSVTRRGGGTEAFF. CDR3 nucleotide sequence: TGCAGCGTTACCCGGCGGGGGGGTGGCACTGAAGCTTTCTTT.

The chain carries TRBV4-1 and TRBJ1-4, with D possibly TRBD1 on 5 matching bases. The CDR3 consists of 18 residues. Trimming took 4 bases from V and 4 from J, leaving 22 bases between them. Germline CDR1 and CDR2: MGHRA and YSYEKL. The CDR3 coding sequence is TGCGCCAGCAGCCCCCCAGGTCAGAAGGCAAGGGGTAATGAAAAACTGTTTTTT. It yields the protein CASSPPGQKARGNEKLFF.

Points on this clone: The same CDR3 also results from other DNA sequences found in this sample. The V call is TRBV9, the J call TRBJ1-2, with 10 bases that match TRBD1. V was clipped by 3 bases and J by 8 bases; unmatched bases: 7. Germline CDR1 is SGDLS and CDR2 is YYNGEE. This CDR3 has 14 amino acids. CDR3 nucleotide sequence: TGTGCCAGCAGCGCGGGGACAGGGGTTAACGGCTACACCTTC. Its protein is CASSAGTGVNGYTF. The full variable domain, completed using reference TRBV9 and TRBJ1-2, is DSGVTQTPKHLITATGQRVTLRCSPRSGDLSVYWYQQSLDQGLQFLIQYYNGEERAKGNILERFSAQQFPDLHSELNLSSLELGDSALYFCASSAGTGVNGYTFGSGTRLTVV.

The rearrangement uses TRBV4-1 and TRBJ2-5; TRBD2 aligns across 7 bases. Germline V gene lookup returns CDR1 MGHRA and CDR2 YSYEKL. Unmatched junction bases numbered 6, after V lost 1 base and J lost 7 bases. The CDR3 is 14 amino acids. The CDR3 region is CASSQAREDGTQYF. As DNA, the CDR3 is TGCGCCAGCAGCCAAGCCCGGGAGGACGGGACCCAGTACTTC.

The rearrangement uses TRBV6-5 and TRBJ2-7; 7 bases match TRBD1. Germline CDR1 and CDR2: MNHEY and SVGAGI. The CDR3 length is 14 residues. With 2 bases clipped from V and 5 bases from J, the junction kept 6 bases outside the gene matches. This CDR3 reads CASSYVRGTDEQYF. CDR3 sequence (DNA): TGTGCCAGCAGTTACGTCAGGGGGACCGACGAGCAGTACTTC.

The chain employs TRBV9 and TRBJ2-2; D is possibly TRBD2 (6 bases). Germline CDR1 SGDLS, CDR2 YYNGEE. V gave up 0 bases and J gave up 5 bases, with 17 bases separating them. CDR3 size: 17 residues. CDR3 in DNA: TGTGCCAGCAGCGTAGATCGTACGGGGCGGGGAACCGGGGAGCTGTTTTTT. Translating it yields CASSVDRTGRGTGELFF.

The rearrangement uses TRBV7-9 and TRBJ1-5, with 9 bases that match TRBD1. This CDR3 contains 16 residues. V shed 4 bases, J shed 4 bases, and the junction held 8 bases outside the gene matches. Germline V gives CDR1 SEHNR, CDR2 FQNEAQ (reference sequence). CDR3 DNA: TGTGCCAGCAGCTCACAGGGGGCGCTGGGAAATCAGCCCCAGCATTTT. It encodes CASSSQGALGNQPQHF. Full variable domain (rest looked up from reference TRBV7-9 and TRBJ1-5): DTGVSQNPRHKITKRGQNVTFRCDPISEHNRLYWYRQTLGQGPEFLTYFQNEAQLEKSRLLSDRFSAERPKGSFSTLEIQRTEQGDSAMYLCASSSQGALGNQPQHFGDGTRLSIL.

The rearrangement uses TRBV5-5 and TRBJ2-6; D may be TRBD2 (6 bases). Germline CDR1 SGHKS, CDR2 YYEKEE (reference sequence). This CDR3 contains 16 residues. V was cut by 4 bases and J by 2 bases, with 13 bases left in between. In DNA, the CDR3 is TGTGCCAGCAGCCGCGGGGTGGGGACTGGGGCCAACGTCCTGACTTTC. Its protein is CASSRGVGTGANVLTF.

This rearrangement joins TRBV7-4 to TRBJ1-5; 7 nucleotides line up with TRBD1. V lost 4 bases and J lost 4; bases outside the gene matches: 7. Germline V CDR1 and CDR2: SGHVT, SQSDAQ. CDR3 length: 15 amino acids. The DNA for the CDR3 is TGTGCCAGCAGCTCGACAGGGTCCCGAAATCAGCCCCAGCATTTT. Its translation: CASSSTGSRNQPQHF. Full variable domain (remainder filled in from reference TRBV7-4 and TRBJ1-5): GAGVSQSPRYKVAKRGRDVALRCDSISGHVTLYWYRQTLGQGSEVLTYSQSDAQRDKSGRPSGRFSAERPERSVSTLKIQRTEQGDSAVYLCASSSTGSRNQPQHFGDGTRLSIL.

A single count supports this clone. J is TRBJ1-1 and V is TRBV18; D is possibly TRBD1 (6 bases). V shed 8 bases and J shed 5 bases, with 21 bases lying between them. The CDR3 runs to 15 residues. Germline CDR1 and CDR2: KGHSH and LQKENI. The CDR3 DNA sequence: TGTGCCAGCGCCCAGAGCGGGGCAGGGGAGACTGAAGCTTTCTTT. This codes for CASAQSGAGETEAFF.

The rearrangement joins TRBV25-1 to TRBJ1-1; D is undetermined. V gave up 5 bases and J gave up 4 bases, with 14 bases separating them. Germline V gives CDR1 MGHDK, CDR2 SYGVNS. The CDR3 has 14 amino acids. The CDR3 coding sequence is TGTGCCAGCAGTCAATGGGGTGGAGGCACTGAAGCTTTCTTT. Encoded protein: CASSQWGGGTEAFF.

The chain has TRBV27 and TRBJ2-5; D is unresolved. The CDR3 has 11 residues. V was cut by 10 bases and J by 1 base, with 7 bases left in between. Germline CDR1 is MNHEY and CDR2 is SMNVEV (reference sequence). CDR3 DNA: TGTGCCACCTTTTCCCAAGAGACCCAGTACTTC. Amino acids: CATFSQETQYF.

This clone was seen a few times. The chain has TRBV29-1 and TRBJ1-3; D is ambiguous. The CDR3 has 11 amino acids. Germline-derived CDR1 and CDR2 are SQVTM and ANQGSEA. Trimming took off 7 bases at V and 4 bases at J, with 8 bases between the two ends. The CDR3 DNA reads TGCAGCGCCCTGGCCGGAAACACCATATATTTT. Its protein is CSALAGNTIYF.

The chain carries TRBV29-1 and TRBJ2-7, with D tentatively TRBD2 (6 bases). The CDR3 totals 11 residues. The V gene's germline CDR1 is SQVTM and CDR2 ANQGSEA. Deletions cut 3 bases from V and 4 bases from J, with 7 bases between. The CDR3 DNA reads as TGCAGCGTTGAGAGCGGGTACGAGCAGTACTTC. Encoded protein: CSVESGYEQYF.

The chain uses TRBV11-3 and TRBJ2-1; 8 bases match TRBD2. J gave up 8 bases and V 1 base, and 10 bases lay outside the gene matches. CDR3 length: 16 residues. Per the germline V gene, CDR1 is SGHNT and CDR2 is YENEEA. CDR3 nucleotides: TGTGCCAGCAGCTTAGGTGTCGGGGGGGCCGGGGATGAGCAGTTCTTC. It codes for CASSLGVGGAGDEQFF.

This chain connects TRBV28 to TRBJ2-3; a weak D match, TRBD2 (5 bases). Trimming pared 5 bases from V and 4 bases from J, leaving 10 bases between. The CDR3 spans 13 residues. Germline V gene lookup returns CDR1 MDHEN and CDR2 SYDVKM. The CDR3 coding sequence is TGTGCCAGCAGTCTAGCCGGGCCAGATACGCAGTATTTT. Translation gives CASSLAGPDTQYF. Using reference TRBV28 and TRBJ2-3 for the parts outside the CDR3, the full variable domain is DVKVTQSSRYLVKRTGEKVFLECVQDMDHENMFWYRQDPGLGLRLIYFSYDVKMKEKGDIPEGYSVSREKKERFSLILESASTNQTSMYLCASSLAGPDTQYFGPGTRLTVL.

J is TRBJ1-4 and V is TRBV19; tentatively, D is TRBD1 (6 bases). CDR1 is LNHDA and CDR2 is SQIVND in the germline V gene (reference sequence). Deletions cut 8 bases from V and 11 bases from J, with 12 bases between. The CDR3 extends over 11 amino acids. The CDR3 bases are TGTGCCAGTGTAGGGGGGGCGAAACTGTTTTTT. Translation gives CASVGGAKLFF.

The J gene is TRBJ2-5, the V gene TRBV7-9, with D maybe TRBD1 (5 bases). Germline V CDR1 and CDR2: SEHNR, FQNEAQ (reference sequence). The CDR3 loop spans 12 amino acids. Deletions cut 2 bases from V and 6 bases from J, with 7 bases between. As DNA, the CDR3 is TGTGCCAGCAGCTTAAGGGGCAAGACCCAGTACTTC. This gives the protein CASSLRGKTQYF. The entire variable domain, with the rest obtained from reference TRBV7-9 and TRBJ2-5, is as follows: DTGVSQNPRHKITKRGQNVTFRCDPISEHNRLYWYRQTLGQGPEFLTYFQNEAQLEKSRLLSDRFSAERPKGSFSTLEIQRTEQGDSAMYLCASSLRGKTQYFGPGTRLLVL.

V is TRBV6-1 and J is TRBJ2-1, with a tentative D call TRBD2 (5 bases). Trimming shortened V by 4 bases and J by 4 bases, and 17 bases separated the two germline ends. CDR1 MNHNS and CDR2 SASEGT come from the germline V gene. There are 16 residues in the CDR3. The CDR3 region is CASSARTQLGYNEQFF. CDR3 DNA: TGTGCCAGCAGTGCCCGGACCCAACTAGGGTACAATGAGCAGTTCTTC.

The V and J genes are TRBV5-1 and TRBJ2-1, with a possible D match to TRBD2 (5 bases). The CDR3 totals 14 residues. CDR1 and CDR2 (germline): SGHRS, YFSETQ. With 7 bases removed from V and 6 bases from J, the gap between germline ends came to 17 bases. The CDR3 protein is CASAQEVGRNEQFF. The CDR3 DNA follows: TGCGCCAGCGCCCAGGAGGTAGGACGCAATGAGCAGTTCTTC.

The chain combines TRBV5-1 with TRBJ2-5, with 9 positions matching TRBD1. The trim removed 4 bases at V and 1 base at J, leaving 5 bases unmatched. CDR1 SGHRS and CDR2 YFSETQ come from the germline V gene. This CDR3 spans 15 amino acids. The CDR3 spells CASSPPGQGQETQYF. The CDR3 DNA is TGCGCCAGCAGCCCACCGGGACAGGGCCAAGAGACCCAGTACTTC.

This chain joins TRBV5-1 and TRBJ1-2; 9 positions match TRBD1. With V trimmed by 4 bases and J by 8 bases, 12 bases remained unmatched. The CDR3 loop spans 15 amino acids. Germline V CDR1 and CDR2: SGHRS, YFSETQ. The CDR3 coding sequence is TGCGCCAGCAGCACGCCTTCGGGACAGGGTAGCGGCTACACCTTC. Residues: CASSTPSGQGSGYTF.

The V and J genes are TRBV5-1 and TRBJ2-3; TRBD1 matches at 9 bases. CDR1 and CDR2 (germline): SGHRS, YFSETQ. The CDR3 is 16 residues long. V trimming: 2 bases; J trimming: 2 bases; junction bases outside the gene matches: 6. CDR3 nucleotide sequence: TGCGCCAGCAGCTTAACCGGGACAGGGTCCACAGATACGCAGTATTTT. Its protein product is CASSLTGTGSTDTQYF.

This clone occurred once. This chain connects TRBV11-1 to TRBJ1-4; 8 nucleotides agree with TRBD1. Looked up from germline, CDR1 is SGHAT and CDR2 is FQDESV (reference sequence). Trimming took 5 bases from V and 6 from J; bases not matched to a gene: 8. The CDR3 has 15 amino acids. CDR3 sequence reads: CASSPSGTGDEKLFF. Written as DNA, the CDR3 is TGTGCCAGCAGCCCTAGCGGGACAGGAGATGAAAAACTGTTTTTT.

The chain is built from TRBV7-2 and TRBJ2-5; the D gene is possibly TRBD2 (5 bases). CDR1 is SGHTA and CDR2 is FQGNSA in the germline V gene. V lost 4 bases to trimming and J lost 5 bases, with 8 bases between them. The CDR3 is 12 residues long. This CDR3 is CASSSPGETQYF. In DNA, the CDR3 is TGTGCCAGCAGCTCCCCGGGGGAGACCCAGTACTTC. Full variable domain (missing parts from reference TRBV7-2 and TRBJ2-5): GAGVSQSPSNKVTEKGKDVELRCDPISGHTALYWYRQSLGQGLEFLIYFQGNSAPDKSGLPSDRFSAERTGGSVSTLTIQRTQQEDSAVYLCASSSPGETQYFGPGTRLLVL.

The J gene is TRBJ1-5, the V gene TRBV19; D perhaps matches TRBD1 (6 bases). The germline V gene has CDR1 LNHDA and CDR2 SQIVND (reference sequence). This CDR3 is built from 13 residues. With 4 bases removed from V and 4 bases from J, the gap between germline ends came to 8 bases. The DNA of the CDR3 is TGTGCCAGTAGTACCCAGGGGAATCAGCCCCAGCATTTT. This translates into CASSTQGNQPQHF.

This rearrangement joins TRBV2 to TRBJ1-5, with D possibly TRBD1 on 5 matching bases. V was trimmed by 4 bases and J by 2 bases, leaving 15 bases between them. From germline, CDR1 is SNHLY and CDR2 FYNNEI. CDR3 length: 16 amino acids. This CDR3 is CASSAPAGLGNQPQHF. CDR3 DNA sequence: TGTGCCAGCAGTGCCCCGGCAGGGTTGGGCAATCAGCCCCAGCATTTT. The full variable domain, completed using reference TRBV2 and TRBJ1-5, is EPEVTQTPSHQVTQMGQEVILRCVPISNHLYFYWYRQILGQKVEFLVSFYNNEISEKSEIFDDQFSVERPDGSNFTLKIRSTKLEDSAMYFCASSAPAGLGNQPQHFGDGTRLSIL.

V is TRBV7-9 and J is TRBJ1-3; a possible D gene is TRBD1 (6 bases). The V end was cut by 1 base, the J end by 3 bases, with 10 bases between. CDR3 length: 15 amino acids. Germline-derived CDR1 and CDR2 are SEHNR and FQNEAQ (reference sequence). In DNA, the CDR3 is TGTGCCAGCAGCTTAGGGGGGCAGGATGGAAACACCATATATTTT. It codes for CASSLGGQDGNTIYF. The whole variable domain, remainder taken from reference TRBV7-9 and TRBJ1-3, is DTGVSQNPRHKITKRGQNVTFRCDPISEHNRLYWYRQTLGQGPEFLTYFQNEAQLEKSRLLSDRFSAERPKGSFSTLEIQRTEQGDSAMYLCASSLGGQDGNTIYFGEGSWLTVV.

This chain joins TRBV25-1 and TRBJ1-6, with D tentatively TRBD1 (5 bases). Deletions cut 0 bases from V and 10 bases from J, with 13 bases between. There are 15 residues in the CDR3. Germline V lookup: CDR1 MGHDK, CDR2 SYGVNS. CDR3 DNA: TGTGCCAGCAGTGAATACGCTGGGGCTCACTCACCCCTCCACTTT. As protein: CASSEYAGAHSPLHF.